What follows describes a single T cell receptor beta chain. Its antigen is not known. The repertoire was sequenced with immunoSEQ multiplex PCR; TCRdb's copy has only in-frame clones and lacks some. This table holds more than 12,000 clones, 70% to 80% found once. V was trimmed by 3 bases and J by 7 bases, leaving 10 bases between them. The CDR3 runs 13 residues. Germline loops: CDR1 SGHTA, CDR2 FQGTGA. The data belong to a study of OX40 agonist ivuxolimab in advanced cancers. Findings and caveats of the study: Blood T cells, both CD4+ and CD8+, expanded clonally by week 6 at 0.1 to 3.0 mg/kg.

The sample was CD4+ or CD8+ T cells sorted from blood, taken in a trial of the OX40 agonist ivuxolimab. The rearrangement uses TRBV7-3 and TRBJ2-1; D might be TRBD1 or TRBD2, each matching 5 bases. This TCR derives from an adult with an advanced solid tumor such as melanoma, head and neck, liver or kidney cancer. The CDR3 region has the DNA TGTGCCAGCAGCTTTGGGGGTTCAAATGAGCAGTTCTTC. The encoded protein is CASSFGGSNEQFF.